A selection of T cell receptor beta chains follows, all from one sample in a study of cytomegalovirus exposure and HLA in healthy donors. TCRdb's copy holds only in-frame clones and misses some; the assay was immunoSEQ multiplex PCR. The sample contains 70,000 to 95,000 clones, around 82% of which appear only once. Sequenced material: PBMCs. These receptors came from a man aged 18 to 30 in good health and CMV-seronegative. Both conserved end residues are part of each CDR3. Fields, in order: V gene, J gene, CDR3 protein.

v_call: TRBV4-2; j_call: TRBJ1-2; cdr3_aa: CASSQDTGGYGYTF
v_call: TRBV7-9; j_call: TRBJ1-1; cdr3_aa: CASSFLGASDTEAFF
v_call: TRBV6-1; j_call: TRBJ1-2; cdr3_aa: CASSLSDRGYGYTF
v_call: TRBV19; j_call: TRBJ1-2; cdr3_aa: CASSIDRGYGHTF
v_call: TRBV21-1; j_call: TRBJ2-7; cdr3_aa: CASSGGQGLTYEQYF
v_call: TRBV27; j_call: TRBJ1-2; cdr3_aa: CASRPTGKRVYGYTF
v_call: TRBV6-6; j_call: TRBJ1-5; cdr3_aa: CASSYSRVLVNQPQHF
v_call: TRBV7-3; j_call: TRBJ1-1; cdr3_aa: CASSLGGKNTEAFF
v_call: TRBV10-2; j_call: TRBJ2-1; cdr3_aa: CASSESTSGKHNEQFF
v_call: TRBV5-6; j_call: TRBJ2-1; cdr3_aa: CASSSGRAGGFYNEQFF
v_call: TRBV7-9; j_call: TRBJ1-4; cdr3_aa: CASSLVTGGYEKLFF
v_call: TRBV6-1; j_call: TRBJ2-7; cdr3_aa: CASSGREFYEQYF
v_call: TRBV5-1; j_call: TRBJ2-3; cdr3_aa: CASGPGQLTDTQYF
v_call: TRBV6-5; j_call: TRBJ1-3; cdr3_aa: CASSSVNSGNTIYF
v_call: TRBV4-1; j_call: TRBJ2-7; cdr3_aa: CASSQDGGLSYEQYF
v_call: TRBV11-1; j_call: TRBJ2-7; cdr3_aa: CASSPPGQGVYEQYF
v_call: TRBV6-5; j_call: TRBJ1-1; cdr3_aa: CASSYSPQGYNTEAFF
v_call: TRBV5-6; j_call: TRBJ1-2; cdr3_aa: CASSWWGQSPNYGYTF
v_call: TRBV11-2; j_call: TRBJ2-7; cdr3_aa: CASSSGQVDFEQYF
v_call: TRBV2; j_call: TRBJ1-6; cdr3_aa: CASKEQVNSPLHF
v_call: TRBV30; j_call: TRBJ1-1; cdr3_aa: CARGAGGRAFF
v_call: TRBV4-2; j_call: TRBJ2-5; cdr3_aa: CASSQDPGTGGWSQYF
v_call: TRBV29-1; j_call: TRBJ2-5; cdr3_aa: CSVRNRTSSETQYF
v_call: TRBV9; j_call: TRBJ1-3; cdr3_aa: CASSSEQGPGNTIYF
v_call: TRBV6-1; j_call: TRBJ1-2; cdr3_aa: CASSALGQGAGGYTF
v_call: TRBV14; j_call: TRBJ1-2; cdr3_aa: CASSQETAYGYTF
v_call: TRBV29-1; j_call: TRBJ2-3; cdr3_aa: CSVPGTGNTDTQYF
v_call: TRBV11-2; j_call: TRBJ2-5; cdr3_aa: CAYGQETQYF
v_call: TRBV4-1; j_call: TRBJ2-3; cdr3_aa: CASSQEEPSQGPYTDTQYF
v_call: TRBV28; j_call: TRBJ2-7; cdr3_aa: CASSGGQLTGAGSYEQYF
v_call: TRBV18; j_call: TRBJ1-1; cdr3_aa: CASSPPSQSNTEAFF
v_call: TRBV2; j_call: TRBJ2-7; cdr3_aa: CASFFQKQYF
v_call: TRBV7-6; j_call: TRBJ2-7; cdr3_aa: CASMEGRPTYEQYF
v_call: TRBV5-1; j_call: TRBJ1-6; cdr3_aa: CASSLVGARDNSPLHF
v_call: TRBV7-9; j_call: TRBJ2-6; cdr3_aa: CASSSLRVANVLTF
v_call: TRBV4-1; j_call: TRBJ1-2; cdr3_aa: CASSRNREGPYGYTF